The 8 T cell receptor beta chains in this list originate from one sample, sequenced in a study of Graves' ophthalmopathy and Graves' hyperthyroidism. Amplified TCR beta CDR3 regions were obtained using RNA transcripts as template. RT-PCR with HTBI primers came first, then second-round multiplex PCR. TCRdb recomputed calls from the multiplex PCR reads with MiXCR, one row per CDR3 protein. Among roughly 230,000 distinct CDR3 sequences listed, 20% to 25% were seen once. Sequenced sample: peripheral blood. These receptors were collected from a woman in her 50s with Graves' ophthalmopathy.

This clonotype was seen at least ten times. J is TRBJ2-4 and V is TRBV2, with 12 bases fitting TRBD1. CDR1 SNHLY and CDR2 FYNNEI come from the germline V gene. V lost 7 bases and J lost 9; bases outside the gene matches: 13. This CDR3 has 16 residues. CDR3 amino acids: CASTRGTGGVIAIQYF. In DNA form, the CDR3 reads TGTGCCAGCACAAGGGGGACAGGGGGCGTTATTGCCATTCAGTACTTC. The variable domain in full, completed from reference TRBV2 and TRBJ2-4, reads EPEVTQTPSHQVTQMGQEVILRCVPISNHLYFYWYRQILGQKVEFLVSFYNNEISEKSEIFDDQFSVERPDGSNFTLKIRSTKLEDSAMYFCASTRGTGGVIAIQYFGAGTRLSVL.

This clonotype showed up many times. The chain is built from TRBV15 and TRBJ1-6; tentative D call: TRBD1 (5 bases). The germline gives CDR1 LNHNV, CDR2 YYDKDF (reference sequence). The CDR3 extends over 16 amino acids. Trimming took off 1 base at V and 9 bases at J, with 16 bases between the two ends. In nucleotides, the CDR3 is TGTGCCACCAGCAGAGTAGGAGCATATCAGGGTTCACCCCTCCACTTT. It encodes CATSRVGAYQGSPLHF.

The table lists this clonotype with many counts. The chain couples TRBV11-1 to TRBJ2-7, with TRBD1 matching over 8 bases. The CDR3 is 16 residues long. CDR1 SGHAT and CDR2 FQDESV come from the germline V gene (reference sequence). Germline trimming cut 5 bases from V and 2 bases from J; bases unmatched to any gene: 11. The CDR3 DNA reads TGTGCCAGCAGCCCCTCTGCCAGACAGGGGCCCTACGAGCAGTACTTC. Translating it yields CASSPSARQGPYEQYF.

Many counts were recorded for this clonotype. An end of the junction differs from the germline gene, which may be a read error. The V call is TRBV6-1, the J call TRBJ1-1, with D possibly TRBD1 on 5 matching bases. Germline values: CDR1 MNHNS, CDR2 SASEGT. This CDR3 is built from 16 residues. CDR3 protein: CASTIQPGRANIEAFF. In nucleotides, the CDR3 is TGTGCCAGCACTATACAACCGGGCAGGGCCAACATTGAAGCTTTCTTT.

This clonotype was picked up a small number of times. The V gene is TRBV19, the J gene TRBJ2-5, with TRBD1 matching 11 bases. The CDR3 consists of 16 residues. The V segment lost 3 bases and the J segment 4 bases; nucleotides outside the gene matches: 7. CDR1 is LNHDA and CDR2 is SQIVND in the germline V gene (reference sequence). The CDR3 DNA follows: TGTGCCAGTAGTATCGGGACAGGGGGAGCTCGAGAGACCCAGTACTTC. It encodes CASSIGTGGARETQYF.

J is TRBJ1-5 and V is TRBV19; D remains ambiguous. CDR3 length: 15 residues. The germline V and J ends were trimmed by 3 bases and 5 bases, with 14 bases remaining between them. The germline CDR1 and CDR2 sequences are LNHDA and SQIVND (reference sequence). CDR3 nucleotide sequence: TGTGCCAGTAGTATCGATGTACAGCGTTATCAGCCCCAGCATTTT. As protein: CASSIDVQRYQPQHF.

The chain uses TRBV19 and TRBJ1-2; D is unresolved. V lost 6 bases, J lost 6 bases, and 14 bases lay in between. The length of the CDR3 is 13 residues. The germline V gene has CDR1 LNHDA and CDR2 SQIVND (reference sequence). CDR3 coding DNA: TGTGCCAGTAGCCCGACGGAGACCCATGGCTACACCTTC. Encoded protein: CASSPTETHGYTF. Using reference TRBV19 and TRBJ1-2 for the parts outside the CDR3, the full variable domain is DGGITQSPKYLFRKEGQNVTLSCEQNLNHDAMYWYRQDPGQGLRLIYYSQIVNDFQKGDIAEGYSVSREKKESFPLTVTSAQKNPTAFYLCASSPTETHGYTFGSGTRLTVV.

At least ten counts were recorded for this clonotype. The chain is built from TRBV6-2 or TRBV6-3 and TRBJ2-5, with D perhaps matching TRBD2 (6 bases). The germline CDR1 and CDR2 sequences are MNHEY and SVGEGT. V was clipped by 5 bases and J by 2 bases, with 15 bases between them. The CDR3 covers 15 residues. Here the CDR3 DNA reads TGTGCCAGCAGTCGCCCGGGACTGACACAAGAGACCCAGTACTTC. Its protein is CASSRPGLTQETQYF.